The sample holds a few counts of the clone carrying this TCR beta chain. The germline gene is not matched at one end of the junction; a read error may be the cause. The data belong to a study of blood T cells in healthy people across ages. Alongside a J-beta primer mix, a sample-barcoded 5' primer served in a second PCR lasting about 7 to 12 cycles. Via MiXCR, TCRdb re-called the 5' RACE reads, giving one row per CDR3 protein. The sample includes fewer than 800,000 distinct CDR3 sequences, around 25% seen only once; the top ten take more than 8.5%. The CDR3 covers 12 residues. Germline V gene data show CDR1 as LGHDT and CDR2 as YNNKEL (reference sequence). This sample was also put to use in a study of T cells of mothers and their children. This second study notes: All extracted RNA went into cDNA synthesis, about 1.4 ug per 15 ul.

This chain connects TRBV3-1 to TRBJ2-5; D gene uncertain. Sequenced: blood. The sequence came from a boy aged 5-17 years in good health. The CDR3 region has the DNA TGTGCCAGCAGCCAAGATAGGACCGGAAACTTCTTC. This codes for CASSQDRTGNFF.